Listed here is a single T cell receptor (beta chain). This sample stems from a study of blood T cell repertoires in COVID-19. Whole-study context: COVID-19 samples, acute and convalescent, were from the United States, Italy and Spain.

The germline V gene has CDR1 MNHEY and CDR2 SVGAGI. With V trimmed by 2 bases and J by 7 bases, 9 bases remained unmatched. The CDR3 is made up of 15 amino acids. Per the authors' pipeline: Amplified reference gene primers provided the basis for estimating nucleated cell counts. This table comes from immunoSEQ multiplex PCR, and its TCRdb copy is limited to in-frame clones, with some not included. V, J and clone size are taken as reported in that table, and D and trimming were inferred from the DNA itself. Of under 140,000 clones in the sample, around 90% were seen once. The V call is TRBV6-5, the J call TRBJ1-2; 8 nucleotides line up with TRBD1. The TCR originated in a human donor in a cohort sampled during active COVID-19. The sequenced sample consisted of peripheral blood. The CDR3 DNA reads TGTGCCAGCAGTTACAGGAAACAGGGGGATCTTGGCTACACCTTC. Its protein is CASSYRKQGDLGYTF.